This TCR beta chain was observed in a study of blood T cell repertoires in COVID-19. Turning to the study itself: Sites across the United States, Italy and Spain contributed samples from acute and convalescent COVID-19.

Trimming shortened V by 2 bases and J by 4 bases, and 17 bases separated the two germline ends. The CDR3 totals 17 residues. CDR1 and CDR2 (germline): SNHLY, FYNNEI. Participant-given clinical history determined each cohort assignment. Sequencing used immunoSEQ multiplex PCR; TCRdb keeps in-frame clones, though not all of them. The repertoire consists of under 200,000 clones, with around 88% occurring once and the leading ten covering around 6%. This chain links TRBV2 with TRBJ2-2, with D perhaps TRBD2 (6 bases). Specimen: PBMCs or T cells enriched from blood (not recorded which). The source of this sequence is a man aged 35 to 55 with acute COVID-19. CDR3 DNA sequence: TGTGCCAGCAGTGAAAACGCTCGGGACTCTTCCACCGGGGAGCTGTTTTTT. Encoded protein: CASSENARDSSTGELFF.